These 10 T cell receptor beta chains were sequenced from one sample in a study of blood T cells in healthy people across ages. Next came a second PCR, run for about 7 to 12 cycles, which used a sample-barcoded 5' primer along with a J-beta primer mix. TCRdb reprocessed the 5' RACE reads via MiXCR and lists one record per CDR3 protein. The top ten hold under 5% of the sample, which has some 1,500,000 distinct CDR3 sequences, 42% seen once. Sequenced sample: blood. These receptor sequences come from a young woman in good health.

This CDR3 is CSAPDRGQRFF. CDR3 DNA sequence: TGCAGTGCGCCGGACAGGGGTCAGCGGTTCTTC. The gene calls are TRBV20-1 and TRBJ2-1, with 9 bases that match TRBD1. This CDR3 comprises 11 residues. The V gene's germline CDR1 is DFQATT and CDR2 SNEGSKA (reference sequence). V trimming: 6 bases; J trimming: 15 bases; junction bases outside the gene matches: 9.

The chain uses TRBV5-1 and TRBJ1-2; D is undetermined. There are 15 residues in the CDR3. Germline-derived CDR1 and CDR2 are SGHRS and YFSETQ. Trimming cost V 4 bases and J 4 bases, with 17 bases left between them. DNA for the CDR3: TGCGCCAGCAGCGCGATGATACAAGGCGCCTATGGCTACACCTTC. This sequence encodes CASSAMIQGAYGYTF.

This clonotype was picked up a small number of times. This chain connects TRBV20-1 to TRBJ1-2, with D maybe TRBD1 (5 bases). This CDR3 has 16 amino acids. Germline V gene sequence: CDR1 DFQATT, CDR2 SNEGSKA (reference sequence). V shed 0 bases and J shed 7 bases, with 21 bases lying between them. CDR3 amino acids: CSARDLFGGSVLGYTF. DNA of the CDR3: TGCAGTGCTAGAGATCTCTTTGGGGGGTCTGTGCTTGGCTACACCTTC.

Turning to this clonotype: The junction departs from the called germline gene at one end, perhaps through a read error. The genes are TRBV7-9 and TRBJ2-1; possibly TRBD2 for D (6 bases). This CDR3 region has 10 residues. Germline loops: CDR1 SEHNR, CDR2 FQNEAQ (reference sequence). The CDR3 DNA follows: TGCGCCGGGGCCGGGGGTGAGCAGTTCTTC. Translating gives CAGAGGEQFF.

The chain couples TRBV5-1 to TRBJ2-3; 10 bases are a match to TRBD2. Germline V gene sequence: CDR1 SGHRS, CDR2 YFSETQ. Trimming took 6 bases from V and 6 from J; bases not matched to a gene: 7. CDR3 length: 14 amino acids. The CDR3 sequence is CASTQREGGDTQYF. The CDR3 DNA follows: TGCGCCAGCACTCAGCGGGAGGGCGGGGATACGCAGTATTTT.

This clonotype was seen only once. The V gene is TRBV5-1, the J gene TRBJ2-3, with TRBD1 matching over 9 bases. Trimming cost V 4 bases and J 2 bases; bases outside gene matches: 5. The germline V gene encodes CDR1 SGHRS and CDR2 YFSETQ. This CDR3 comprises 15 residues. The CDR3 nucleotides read TGCGCCAGCAGCGGGAGGACAGGGGACACAGATACGCAGTATTTT. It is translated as CASSGRTGDTDTQYF.

CDR3 nucleotide sequence: TGTGCCAGCAGCGCCGGGGGTGGACTAGACTACGAGCAGTACTTC. This gives the protein CASSAGGGLDYEQYF. The chain has TRBV9 and TRBJ2-5, with 7 bases that match TRBD2. The J call is in doubt because the DNA end fits TRBJ2-7 better. The CDR3 spans 15 residues. Germline V gene data show CDR1 as SGDLS and CDR2 as YYNGEE.

DNA for the CDR3: TGTGCCAGCATCCGAGGAGGGAATTCACCCCTCCACTTT. It specifies CASIRGGNSPLHF. The chain carries TRBV11-2 and TRBJ1-6; unclear D gene. Germline V gene data show CDR1 as SGHAT and CDR2 as FQNNGV. Between the trimmed V and J ends, which lost 7 bases and 7 bases, there was a span of 11 bases. This CDR3 spans 13 amino acids. Looking up the rest from reference TRBV11-2 and TRBJ1-6 gives the full variable domain: EAGVAQSPRYKIIEKRQSVAFWCNPISGHATLYWYQQILGQGPKLLIQFQNNGVVDDSQLPKDRFSAERLKGVDSTLKIQPAKLEDSAVYLCASIRGGNSPLHFGNGTRLTVT.

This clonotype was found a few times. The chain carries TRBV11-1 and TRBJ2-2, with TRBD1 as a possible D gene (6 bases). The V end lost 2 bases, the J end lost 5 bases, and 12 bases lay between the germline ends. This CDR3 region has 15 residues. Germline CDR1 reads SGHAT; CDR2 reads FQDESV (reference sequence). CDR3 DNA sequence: TGTGCCAGCAGCTTACAACAAGGGGGTACCGGGGAGCTGTTTTTT. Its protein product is CASSLQQGGTGELFF.

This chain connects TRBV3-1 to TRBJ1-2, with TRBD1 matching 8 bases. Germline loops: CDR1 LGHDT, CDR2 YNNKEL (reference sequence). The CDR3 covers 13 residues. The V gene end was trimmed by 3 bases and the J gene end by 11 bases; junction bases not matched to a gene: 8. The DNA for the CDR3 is TGTGCCAGCAGCCACTCAGGGGGCGAGGTTTACACCTTC. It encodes CASSHSGGEVYTF.